This TCR beta chain originates from a study of blood T cell repertoires in COVID-19. Across the whole study: The analysed material was cDNA or gDNA that came from T cells, B-cell-depleted T cells, or PBMCs.

The CDR3 length is 16 residues. V lost 1 base to trimming and J lost 4 bases; unmatched junction nucleotides: 6. Germline assignment: CDR1 SGHAT and CDR2 FQNNGV. TCRdb's table, derived via immunoSEQ multiplex PCR, lists solely in-frame clones and lacks some. The sample consists of about 220,000 clones, 82% of them appearing once. This TCR was sampled from a woman aged 80 or older with acute or convalescent COVID-19. The specimen sequenced was peripheral blood. This chain uses TRBV11-2 with TRBJ1-4; TRBD1 aligns across 7 bases. The CDR3 DNA follows: TGTGCCAGCAGCTTAGTGGAGGGGGCGGGTAATGAAAAACTGTTTTTT. Amino acids: CASSLVEGAGNEKLFF. Full variable domain (rest looked up from reference TRBV11-2 and TRBJ1-4): EAGVAQSPRYKIIEKRQSVAFWCNPISGHATLYWYQQILGQGPKLLIQFQNNGVVDDSQLPKDRFSAERLKGVDSTLKIQPAKLEDSAVYLCASSLVEGAGNEKLFFGSGTQLSVL.